The rows below give T cell receptor beta chains drawn from one sample of a study of technical replicates of blood from a few donors. Data came from immunoSEQ multiplex PCR; TCRdb stores just in-frame clones and leaves some out. This sample yields around 13,000 clones, of which approximately 88% are seen a single time; over 9.5% belongs to the top ten. The source material was PBMCs. The receptors originated from a human donor in good health. The CDR3 runs from the conserved cysteine through the conserved F or W. D genes are given only for firm matches. Only some rows state a clone size, as once, few, many or a class for expanded clones.

V gene	J gene	D gene	clone size	CDR3 protein	CDR3 DNA
TRBV5-6	TRBJ2-5	.	.	CASTQVGLGKTQYF	TGTGCCAGCACTCAAGTGGGACTCGGAAAGACCCAGTACTTC
TRBV10-1	TRBJ2-1	.	.	CASSESLSGTWEEQFF	TGCGCCAGCAGTGAGTCGCTCAGCGGTACCTGGGAGGAGCAGTTCTTC
TRBV19	TRBJ2-2	TRBD1	.	CAVRAHRTGGDGELFF	TGTGCCGTGAGAGCCCATCGGACAGGGGGAGACGGGGAGCTGTTTTTT
TRBV6-1	TRBJ1-4	TRBD1	.	CASSDPGTGYEKLFF	TGTGCCAGCAGTGACCCCGGGACAGGGTATGAAAAACTGTTTTTT
TRBV6-1	TRBJ1-3	.	few	CASSAWEGIDTIYF	TGTGCCAGCAGCGCTTGGGAGGGGATCGACACCATATATTTT
TRBV19	TRBJ1-1	.	.	CASSSPGQVDTEAFF	TGTGCCAGTAGTTCCCCGGGACAAGTGGACACTGAAGCTTTCTTT
TRBV29-1	TRBJ1-1	.	once	CSVEVGGGNTEAFF	TGCAGCGTTGAAGTCGGTGGGGGCAACACTGAAGCTTTCTTT
TRBV7-6	TRBJ2-5	.	.	CASSLSEETQYF	TGTGCCAGCAGCTTATCAGAAGAGACCCAGTACTTC
TRBV9	TRBJ1-4	TRBD1	.	CASSSETGVNEKLFF	TGTGCCAGCAGCTCAGAGACAGGGGTTAATGAAAAACTGTTTTTT
TRBV7-9	TRBJ1-4	.	.	CASSSGAGFTEKLFF	TGTGCCAGCAGCTCAGGGGCAGGGTTTACTGAAAAACTGTTTTTT
TRBV5-1	TRBJ2-1	.	.	CASSLGALENEQFF	TGCGCCAGCAGCTTGGGAGCGTTGGAGAATGAGCAGTTCTTC
TRBV6-5	TRBJ2-1	TRBD2	.	CASSLAGGTNNEQFF	TGTGCCAGCAGCTTAGCGGGAGGGACGAACAATGAGCAGTTCTTC
TRBV10-3	TRBJ1-1	TRBD1	.	CAISAGQTRTAFF	TGTGCCATCAGTGCGGGACAGACGCGAACCGCTTTCTTT
TRBV4-2	TRBJ1-3	TRBD1	.	CASSQGASGDRKNTIYF	TGTGCCAGCAGCCAAGGGGCTAGCGGGGACAGGAAAAACACCATATATTTT
TRBV4-2	TRBJ2-7	TRBD2	.	CASSPPRASGEQYF	TGTGCCAGCAGCCCCCCCAGGGCTAGCGGCGAGCAGTACTTC
TRBV27	TRBJ2-2	.	.	CASSLVGRNTGELFF	TGTGCCAGCAGTTTGGTCGGGAGAAACACCGGGGAGCTGTTTTTT
TRBV2	TRBJ2-1	.	.	CASNSEPYNEQFF	TGTGCCAGCAACAGTGAACCCTACAATGAGCAGTTCTTC
TRBV5-1	TRBJ1-2	.	.	CASSSRSGGYTF	TGCGCCAGCAGCTCCCGTTCGGGGGGCTACACCTTC
TRBV19	TRBJ1-5	TRBD1	.	CASSINGQGGQPQHF	TGTGCCAGTAGTATAAATGGTCAGGGGGGTCAGCCCCAGCATTTT
TRBV5-4	TRBJ2-7	TRBD2	.	CASSYSAGEKYEQYF	TGTGCCAGCAGCTACAGTGCGGGAGAGAAGTACGAGCAGTACTTC
TRBV9	TRBJ2-5	TRBD2	few	CASSTRGLAVGETQYF	TGTGCCAGCAGCACCCGAGGACTAGCGGTGGGAGAGACCCAGTACTTC
TRBV7-9	TRBJ1-1	TRBD1	few	CASSLAGQPQSSGAFF	TGTGCCAGCAGCTTAGCGGGACAGCCCCAATCGTCCGGAGCTTTCTTT
TRBV28	TRBJ2-7	TRBD2	.	CASSYKLSSGSRSYEQYF	TGTGCCAGCAGCTACAAGTTATCTAGCGGGAGCCGTTCCTACGAGCAGTACTTC
TRBV10-1	TRBJ2-1	.	.	CASSFAWNEQFF	TGCGCCAGCAGTTTCGCGTGGAATGAGCAGTTCTTC
TRBV2	TRBJ2-5	TRBD2	.	CASRGTTQYF	TGTGCCAGCAGAGGGACTACTCAGTACTTC
TRBV5-1	TRBJ2-1	TRBD1	.	CASSSAPGQGVGRNEQFF	TGCGCCAGCAGCTCCGCGCCGGGACAGGGGGTAGGTCGGAATGAGCAGTTCTTC
TRBV5-1	TRBJ2-5	.	.	CASSPDSGKETQYF	TGCGCCAGCAGCCCGGATAGCGGAAAAGAGACCCAGTACTTC
TRBV10-3	TRBJ2-7	TRBD2	.	CAISESTGGDEQYF	TGTGCCATCAGTGAGTCGACGGGAGGGGACGAGCAGTACTTC
TRBV7-9	TRBJ2-1	TRBD1	.	CASSLWDSSYNEQFF	TGTGCCAGCAGCTTATGGGACAGTTCATACAATGAGCAGTTCTTC
TRBV28	TRBJ1-4	.	once	CASSPAGLTGEKLFF	TGTGCCAGCAGTCCTGCTGGACTTACAGGGGAAAAACTGTTTTTT
TRBV11-2	TRBJ2-3	TRBD2	.	CASSYSSGRGTDTQYF	TGTGCCAGCAGTTATAGTAGCGGGAGAGGGACAGATACGCAGTATTTT
TRBV19	TRBJ1-5	TRBD1	few	CASSMQGGSNQPQHF	TGTGCCAGTAGTATGCAGGGGGGTAGCAATCAGCCCCAGCATTTT
TRBV19	TRBJ2-3	TRBD2	.	CASSTAGAGTDTQYF	TGTGCCAGTAGTACAGCGGGAGCGGGCACAGATACGCAGTATTTT
TRBV5-1	TRBJ2-7	.	.	CASSLLDRRSSYEQYF	TGCGCCAGCAGCTTGCTCGACAGGAGGAGCTCCTACGAGCAGTACTTC
TRBV18	TRBJ1-5	.	.	CASSPFEMSGNQPQHF	TGTGCCAGCTCACCATTCGAGATGTCTGGCAATCAGCCCCAGCATTTT
TRBV29-1	TRBJ2-5	TRBD1	.	CSVDWQGVETQYF	TGCAGCGTTGATTGGCAGGGGGTCGAGACCCAGTACTTC
TRBV10-1	TRBJ2-1	TRBD2	.	CANIPRGDNEQFF	TGCGCCAACATCCCCCGGGGGGACAATGAGCAGTTCTTC
TRBV5-6	TRBJ2-3	TRBD1	.	CASSQDRPDTQYF	TGTGCCAGCAGCCAGGACAGGCCAGATACGCAGTATTTT
TRBV10-3	TRBJ1-2	.	.	CAISEVAGNPYGYTF	TGTGCCATCAGTGAAGTGGCAGGGAACCCTTATGGCTACACCTTC
TRBV28	TRBJ2-7	TRBD1	.	CASSLNWQGAYEQYF	TGTGCCAGCAGTTTAAATTGGCAGGGGGCCTACGAGCAGTACTTC
TRBV10-1	TRBJ2-7	.	.	CASGRTEATYEQYF	TGCGCCAGCGGGAGGACGGAGGCTACCTACGAGCAGTACTTC
TRBV28	TRBJ1-5	.	.	CASSLLGAGNQPQHF	TGTGCCAGCAGTTTGTTGGGGGCGGGCAATCAGCCCCAGCATTTT
TRBV19	TRBJ1-5	.	.	CASSSPTWSQPQHF	TGTGCCAGTAGTTCTCCAACCTGGAGTCAGCCCCAGCATTTT
TRBV7-7	TRBJ1-1	.	.	CASSRDMNTEAFF	TGTGCCAGCAGCCGGGACATGAACACTGAAGCTTTCTTT
TRBV29-1	TRBJ2-1	.	.	CSAARDRQYGEQFF	TGCAGCGCCGCGCGCGACAGGCAATACGGTGAGCAGTTCTTC
TRBV14	TRBJ2-3	TRBD2	.	CASSPGLAGAFHTDTQYF	TGTGCCAGCAGCCCAGGACTAGCGGGAGCCTTCCACACAGATACGCAGTATTTT
TRBV28	TRBJ1-1	TRBD1	.	CASSLGTVNTEAFF	TGTGCCAGCAGTTTAGGGACAGTGAACACTGAAGCTTTCTTT
TRBV6-1	TRBJ2-1	.	.	CASSPMADSGYEQFF	TGTGCCAGCAGCCCAATGGCGGACTCTGGGTATGAGCAGTTCTTC
TRBV10-2	TRBJ2-7	.	.	CASSESWGPYEQYF	TGCGCCAGCAGTGAAAGCTGGGGGCCTTACGAGCAGTACTTC
TRBV30	TRBJ2-5	.	.	CAWSGLNQETQYF	TGTGCCTGGAGTGGCCTAAACCAAGAGACCCAGTACTTC
TRBV28	TRBJ2-7	.	.	CASSLLGSNSYEQYF	TGTGCCAGCAGTTTACTAGGTAGCAACTCCTACGAGCAGTACTTC
TRBV2	TRBJ2-4	.	.	CASSPSGHQPSAKNIQYF	TGTGCCAGCAGCCCTTCGGGACACCAGCCCTCAGCCAAAAACATTCAGTACTTC
TRBV29-1	TRBJ2-3	.	.	CSVEDRGDTQYF	TGCAGCGTCGAAGATAGGGGGGATACGCAGTATTTT
TRBV6-1	TRBJ1-5	.	.	CASSESGMGPQHF	TGTGCCAGCAGTGAATCAGGGATGGGGCCCCAGCATTTT
TRBV18	TRBJ1-5	TRBD1	.	CASSPGGSNQPQHF	TGTGCCAGCTCCCCAGGGGGGAGCAATCAGCCCCAGCATTTT
TRBV7-9	TRBJ2-7	TRBD1	.	CASSPDRGLYEQYF	TGTGCCAGCAGCCCGGACAGGGGGCTATACGAGCAGTACTTC
TRBV5-1	TRBJ2-1	TRBD2	.	CASSPPGLAGGPNEQFF	TGCGCCAGCAGCCCACCGGGACTAGCGGGGGGACCCAATGAGCAGTTCTTC